This TCR beta chain was captured in a study of T-cell reconstitution after alpha-beta-depleted transplantation in children. Note on this clonotype: Its antigen is as yet unknown.

Germline CDR1 SNHLY, CDR2 FYNNEI. This CDR3 spans 15 amino acids. With 8 bases clipped from V and 5 bases from J, the junction kept 9 bases outside the gene matches. For TCRbeta, the library was prepared with unique molecular identifiers. TCRdb analysed the PCR reads with MiXCR anew, one entry per CDR3 protein. The repertoire holds 700,000 or so distinct CDR3 sequences, with about an eighth as singletons. Points from the study as a whole: Several hundred expanded graft clones reportedly gave rise to the alpha-beta T cells present about two months after transplant. At day 60, the high TCRbeta diversity found in some patients originated from recipient T cells and thymic progenitors that had survived. By one year post-transplant, T-cell counts and diversity largely arose from T cells that were newly produced.

The sequenced sample was PBMCs, obtained before TCRalphabeta/CD19-depleted stem cell transplant. The chain employs TRBV2 and TRBJ2-1; 10 bases align to TRBD2. The sequence came from a girl aged 2 to 10 with congenital amegakaryocytic thrombocytopenia, due to receive a stem cell transplant. The CDR3 DNA sequence: TGTGCCAGCCTTTGGACTAGCGGACGGGACAATGAGCAGTTCTTC. As protein: CASLWTSGRDNEQFF.